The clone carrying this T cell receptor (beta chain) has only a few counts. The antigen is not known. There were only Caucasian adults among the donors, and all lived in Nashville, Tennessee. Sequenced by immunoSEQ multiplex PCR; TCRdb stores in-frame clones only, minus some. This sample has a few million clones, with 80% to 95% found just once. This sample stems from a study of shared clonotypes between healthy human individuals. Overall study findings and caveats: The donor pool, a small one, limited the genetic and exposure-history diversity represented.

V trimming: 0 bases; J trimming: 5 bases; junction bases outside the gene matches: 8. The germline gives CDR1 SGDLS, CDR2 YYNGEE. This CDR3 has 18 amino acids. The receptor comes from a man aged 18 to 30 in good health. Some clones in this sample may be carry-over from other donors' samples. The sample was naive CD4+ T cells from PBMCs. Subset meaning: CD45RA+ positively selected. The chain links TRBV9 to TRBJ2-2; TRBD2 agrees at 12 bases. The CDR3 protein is CASSVGPSSGRGTGELFF. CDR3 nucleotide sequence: TGTGCCAGCAGCGTAGGCCCTTCTAGCGGGAGGGGAACCGGGGAGCTGTTTTTT.